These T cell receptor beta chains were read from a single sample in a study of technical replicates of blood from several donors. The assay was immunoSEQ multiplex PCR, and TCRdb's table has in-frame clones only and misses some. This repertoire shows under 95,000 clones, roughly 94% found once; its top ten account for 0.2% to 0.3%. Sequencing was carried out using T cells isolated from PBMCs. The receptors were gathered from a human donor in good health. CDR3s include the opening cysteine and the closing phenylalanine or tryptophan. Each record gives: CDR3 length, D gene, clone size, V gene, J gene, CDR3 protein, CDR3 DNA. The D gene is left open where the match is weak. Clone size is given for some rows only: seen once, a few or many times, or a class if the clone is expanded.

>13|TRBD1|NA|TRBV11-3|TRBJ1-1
CASSPDRGTEAFF
TGTGCCAGCAGCCCGGACAGGGGGACTGAAGCTTTCTTT
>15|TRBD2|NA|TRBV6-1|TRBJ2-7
CASSESGTSTSEQYF
TGTGCCAGCAGTGAAAGCGGGACTAGCACGAGCGAGCAGTACTTC
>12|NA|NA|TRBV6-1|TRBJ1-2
CASSRGIYGYTF
TGTGCCAGCAGTAGGGGAATCTATGGCTACACCTTC
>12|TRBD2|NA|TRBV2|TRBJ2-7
CASRSGAYEQYF
TGTGCCAGCCGTAGCGGGGCCTACGAGCAGTACTTC
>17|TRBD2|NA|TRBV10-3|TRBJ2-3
CAIRPGLAAASTDTQYF
TGTGCCATCAGGCCGGGACTAGCGGCAGCTAGCACAGATACGCAGTATTTT
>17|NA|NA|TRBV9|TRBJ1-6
CASSPWVKAASNSPLHF
TGTGCCAGCAGCCCCTGGGTGAAGGCAGCGAGTAATTCACCCCTCCACTTT
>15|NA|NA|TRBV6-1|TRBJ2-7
CASRPLTSSSYEQYF
TGTGCCAGCCGGCCCCTGACATCGAGCTCCTACGAGCAGTACTTC
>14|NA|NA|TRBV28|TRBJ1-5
CASNPDSPNQPQHF
TGTGCCAGCAATCCTGACAGCCCCAATCAGCCCCAGCATTTT
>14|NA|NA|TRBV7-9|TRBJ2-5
CASSRAGSQETQYF
TGTGCCAGCAGCCGCGCAGGGTCCCAAGAGACCCAGTACTTC
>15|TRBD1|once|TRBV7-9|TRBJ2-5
CASSMGQGIQETQYF
TGTGCCAGCAGCATGGGACAGGGGATCCAAGAGACCCAGTACTTC